This T cell receptor (beta chain) was retrieved from a study of blood T cell repertoires in COVID-19. This clone was detected only once. The CDR3 is 16 residues long. J lost 0 bases, V lost 7 bases, and 11 bases had no gene match. Per the germline V gene, CDR1 is MDHEN and CDR2 is SYDVKM. Sequenced by immunoSEQ multiplex PCR; TCRdb stores in-frame clones only, minus some. The sample lists tens of thousands of clones; approximately 84% were seen once. The sequence was obtained from a man between 60 and 75 years old with COVID-19, enrolled during active disease. The genes are TRBV28 and TRBJ1-1; TRBD1 matches 7 bases. The source material was peripheral blood. The CDR3 DNA is TGTGCCAGCAAAATTCAGGGGGACACCGTGAACACTGAAGCTTTCTTT. It encodes CASKIQGDTVNTEAFF.